These T cell receptor beta chains were read from a single sample in a study of blood T cell repertoires in COVID-19. Measured with immunoSEQ multiplex PCR; TCRdb has only the in-frame clones, and not every one. The repertoire holds roughly 100,000 clones, with approximately 89% as singletons. The source material was peripheral blood. The receptors come from a human donor in a cohort sampled during active COVID-19. The conserved cysteine and the conserved F or W are not part of the CDR3 here. D genes are given only for firm matches.

V gene	D gene	CDR3 protein
TRBV19	TRBD1	ATGTARYYGYT
TRBV7-9	.	ASSLAGSGPKTEAF
TRBV28	TRBD1	ASSPRQGRGTEAF
TRBV5-1	.	ASRLTTHSNNEQF
TRBV7-9	.	ASSLGTMYEQY
TRBV28	.	ASSLSGGMNTEAF
TRBV7-3	.	ASSTTPGQETQY
TRBV12-5	.	ASGLDRIGSYT
TRBV6-5	.	ASQGTQPYEQY
TRBV4-3	.	ASSQDGGDSAFYEQY
TRBV5-6	.	ASSLRGGSQPQH
TRBV6-2/TRBV6-3	.	ASSYTPGQFDGYT
TRBV3-1/TRBV3-2	TRBD1	ASSRQGAAHIQY
TRBV2	TRBD1	ASSGRDRGLMGAF
TRBV27	TRBD2	ASSTGGGRAIYNEQF
TRBV19	TRBD2	ASSRGTSAYEQY
TRBV6-6	TRBD2	ATGTSGGTYNEQF
TRBV19	TRBD1	ASSHAGTATNEKLF
TRBV2	TRBD1	ASSVGTETPAI
TRBV6-5	.	ASSSQGMNTEAF
TRBV11-2	.	ASSRGGESNQPQH
TRBV14	.	ASSQKGGAYNEQF
TRBV4-3	.	ASSHLNQGRNEKLF
TRBV7-2	.	ASSQTRGGAQPQH
TRBV18	TRBD2	ASSSSAGGSVKNIQY
TRBV4-2	.	ASSQDPGPEEQF
TRBV4-2	.	ASSQDSEGIKSPLH
TRBV7-2	.	ASSLERNIRNTIY
TRBV4-1	.	ASSQGGGDYGYT
TRBV19	TRBD1	ASSSFPGQGTNEQF
TRBV18	TRBD1	ASSPGQESPLH
TRBV2	TRBD2	ASSESAGGHETQY
TRBV29-1	.	SVEYRVNTEAF
TRBV19	.	ASSISGPTRWPQH
TRBV12-3/TRBV12-4	.	ASSWDKNYGYT
TRBV2	.	ASRPRGEMLPDTQY
TRBV12-3/TRBV12-4	.	ASSPGTDTQY
TRBV5-6	.	ASSLGSGQPQH
TRBV6-2/TRBV6-3	.	ASSGHRGGNQPQH
TRBV9	.	ASSVLSQNTEAF
TRBV30	TRBD1	AWSRTRTGRYNQPQH
TRBV6-5	.	ASQVDSYSYEQY